This T cell receptor (beta chain) was sequenced for a study of immune evolution from preneoplasia to lung adenocarcinoma. V shed 3 bases and J shed 8 bases, with 15 bases lying between them. Germline CDR1 is ENHRY and CDR2 is SYGVKD. The CDR3 runs to 14 residues. Using immunoSEQ multiplex PCR, the repertoire was profiled, and TCRdb retains in-frame clones only, with some absent. Here the sample spans approximately 5,000 clones, approximately 85% being singletons. Sequencing was performed on FFPE atypical adenomatous hyperplasia tissue from the lung. The subset here: atypical adenomatous hyperplasia (AAH), lung preneoplasia. The receptor was derived from a person aged 70 to 85 with lung adenocarcinoma. The chain is built from TRBV10-3 and TRBJ2-3, with D unclear. The CDR3 bases are TGTGCCATCAGTGAAGAGTTGGCGGAGAGTACGCAGTATTTT. The encoded protein is CAISEELAESTQYF.